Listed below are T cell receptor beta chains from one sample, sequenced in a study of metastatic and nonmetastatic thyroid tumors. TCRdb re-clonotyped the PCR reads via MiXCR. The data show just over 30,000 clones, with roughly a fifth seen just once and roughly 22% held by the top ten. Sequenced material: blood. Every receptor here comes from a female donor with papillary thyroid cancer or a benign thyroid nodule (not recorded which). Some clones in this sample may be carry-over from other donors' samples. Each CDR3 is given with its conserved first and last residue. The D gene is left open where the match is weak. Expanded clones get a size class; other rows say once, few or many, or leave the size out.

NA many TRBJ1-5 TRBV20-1 CSARLQGNQPQHF TGCAGTGCTAGATTGCAGGGGAATCAGCCCCAGCATTTT
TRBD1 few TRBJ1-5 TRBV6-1 CASSGHPGGNNQPQHF TGTGCCAGCAGTGGACATCCAGGGGGCAACAATCAGCCCCAGCATTTT
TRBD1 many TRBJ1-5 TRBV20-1 CSARGDRGPWGQPQHF TGCAGTGCTAGAGGGGACAGGGGCCCTTGGGGGCAGCCCCAGCATTTT
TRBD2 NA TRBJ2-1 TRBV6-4 CASSDGGGGYNEQFF TGTGCCAGCAGTGACGGCGGGGGGGGATACAATGAGCAGTTCTTC
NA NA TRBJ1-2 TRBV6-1 CASRGGGYGYTF TGTGCCAGCAGGGGGGGGGGATATGGCTACACCTTC
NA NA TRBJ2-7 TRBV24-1 CATSSRSDEQYF TGTGCCACCAGTTCCCGGTCTGACGAGCAGTACTTC
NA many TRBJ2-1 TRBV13 CASSLAGPSSYNEQFF TGTGCCAGCAGCTTAGCGGGGCCTAGCTCCTACAATGAGCAGTTCTTC
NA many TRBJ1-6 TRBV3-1 CASSQAERVSPLHF TGTGCCAGCAGCCAAGCCGAGAGGGTTTCACCCCTCCACTTT
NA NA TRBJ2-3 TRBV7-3 CASGGGLSTDTQYF TGTGCCAGCGGGGGCGGGCTAAGCACAGATACGCAGTATTTT
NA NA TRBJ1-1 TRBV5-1 CASSLAGGYTEAFF TGCGCCAGCTCTCTGGCGGGGGGGTACACTGAAGCTTTCTTT
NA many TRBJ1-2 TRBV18 CASSPGLRRYGYTF TGTGCCAGCTCCCCTGGGTTGCGGCGCTATGGCTACACCTTC
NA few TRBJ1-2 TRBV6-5 CASSYGRTYGYTF TGTGCCAGCAGTTACGGGAGGACCTATGGCTACACCTTC
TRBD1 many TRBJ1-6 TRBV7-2 CASSITGTGNSPLHF TGTGCCAGCAGCATTACCGGGACAGGGAATTCACCCCTCCACTTT
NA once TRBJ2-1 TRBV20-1 CSARDQGSSYNEQFF TGCAGTGCTAGAGATCAGGGGAGCTCCTACAATGAGCAGTTCTTC
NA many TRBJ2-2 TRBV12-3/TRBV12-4 CASSSQPDLGELFF TGTGCCAGCAGTTCTCAGCCGGACCTCGGGGAGCTGTTTTTT
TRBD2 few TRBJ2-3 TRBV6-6 CASSYSSGGFTDTQYF TGTGCCAGCAGTTACTCAAGCGGGGGCTTCACAGATACGCAGTATTTT
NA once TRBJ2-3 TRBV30 CAWSEQVSDTQYF TGTGCCTGGAGCGAGCAAGTGTCAGATACGCAGTATTTT
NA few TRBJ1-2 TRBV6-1 CASSERGRSSYGYTF TGTGCCAGCAGTGAAAGGGGCAGAAGCAGTTATGGCTACACCTTC
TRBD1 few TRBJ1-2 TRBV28 CASTQGAGYGYTF TGTGCCAGTACTCAGGGGGCAGGCTATGGCTACACCTTC
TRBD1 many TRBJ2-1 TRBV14 CASSQGTGGHEQFF TGTGCCAGCAGCCAGGGGACAGGGGGGCATGAGCAGTTCTTC
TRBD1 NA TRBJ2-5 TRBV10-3 CAISEWGSVGTGSVGTQYF TGTGCCATCAGTGAGTGGGGCTCCGTGGGGACAGGGTCAGTAGGGACCCAGTACTTC
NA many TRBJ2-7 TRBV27 CASRWTGTYEQYF TGTGCCAGCAGATGGACGGGGACCTACGAGCAGTACTTC
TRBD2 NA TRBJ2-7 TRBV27 CASRGLAGARSNEQYF TGTGCCAGCAGGGGACTAGCGGGAGCTCGAAGCAACGAGCAGTACTTC
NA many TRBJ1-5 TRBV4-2 CASSQDRYQPQHF TGTGCCAGCAGCCAAGACAGGTATCAGCCCCAGCATTTT
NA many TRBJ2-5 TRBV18 CASSHLNRAQETQYF TGTGCCAGCTCACATCTCAACAGGGCCCAAGAGACCCAGTACTTC
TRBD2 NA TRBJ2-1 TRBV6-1 CASSVLAGEDDEQFF TGTGCCAGCAGCGTTCTAGCGGGAGAGGACGATGAGCAGTTCTTC
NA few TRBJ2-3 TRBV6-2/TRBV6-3 CASSPKGRLTGTDTQYF TGTGCCAGCAGCCCTAAGGGACGACTGACTGGCACAGATACGCAGTATTTT
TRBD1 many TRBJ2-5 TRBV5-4 CASSPYTDRDQETQYF TGTGCCAGCAGCCCATATACGGACAGGGATCAGGAGACCCAGTACTTC
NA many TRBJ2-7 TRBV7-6 CASSLAPGTDSYEQYF TGTGCCAGCAGCTTAGCCCCCGGGACGGACTCCTACGAGCAGTACTTC
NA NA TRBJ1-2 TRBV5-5 CASSLTGNTNYGYTF TGTGCCAGCAGCTTGACAGGGAACACTAACTATGGCTACACCTTC
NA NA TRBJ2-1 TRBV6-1 CASSGTWGTNEQFF TGTGCCAGCAGTGGGACATGGGGCACAAACGAGCAGTTCTTC
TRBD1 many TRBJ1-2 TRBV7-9 CASNARDRGSSGYTF TGTGCCAGCAACGCGAGGGACAGGGGTTCGTCCGGCTACACCTTC
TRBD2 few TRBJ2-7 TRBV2 CASRTGTSDHEQYF TGTGCCAGCAGAACCGGGACTAGCGATCACGAGCAGTACTTC
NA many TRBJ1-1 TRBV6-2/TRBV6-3 CASSPSQVTEAFF TGTGCCAGCAGCCCATCGCAAGTAACCGAAGCTTTCTTT
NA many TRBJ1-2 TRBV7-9 CASSLVVGDYGYTF TGTGCCAGCAGCTTAGTAGTAGGGGACTATGGCTACACCTTC
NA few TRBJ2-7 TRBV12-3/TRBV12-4 CASSLGYEQYF TGTGCCAGCAGTTTGGGGTACGAGCAGTACTTC
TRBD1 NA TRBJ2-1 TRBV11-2 CASSLEGTVVYNEQFF TGTGCCAGCAGCTTAGAAGGGACAGTCGTCTACAATGAGCAGTTCTTC
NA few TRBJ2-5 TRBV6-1 CASSADIQETQYF TGTGCCAGCAGCGCGGACATTCAAGAGACCCAGTACTTC
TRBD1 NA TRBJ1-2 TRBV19 CASNRTGRNYGYTF TGTGCCAGTAATAGGACAGGGAGGAACTATGGCTACACCTTC
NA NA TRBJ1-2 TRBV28 CASSQRQVGGYTF TGTGCCAGCAGTCAAAGACAGGTTGGGGGCTACACCTTC
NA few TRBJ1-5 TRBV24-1 CATSRAETSQPQHF TGTGCCACCAGTAGGGCAGAGACAAGTCAGCCCCAGCATTTT
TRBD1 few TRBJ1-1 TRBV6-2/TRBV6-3 CASSYGTGWMNTEAFF TGTGCCAGCAGTTACGGGACAGGTTGGATGAACACTGAAGCTTTCTTT
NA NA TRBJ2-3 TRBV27 CASMSGWDTDTQYF TGTGCCAGCATGAGTGGCTGGGACACAGATACGCAGTATTTT
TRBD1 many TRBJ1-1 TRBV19 CASSPTTGWNTEAFF TGTGCCAGTAGTCCCACGACAGGGTGGAACACTGAAGCTTTCTTT
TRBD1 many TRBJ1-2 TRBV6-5 CASSSGTGLNYGYTF TGTGCCAGCAGTTCCGGGACAGGGCTGAACTATGGCTACACCTTC
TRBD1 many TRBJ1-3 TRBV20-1 CSASRQGNTIYF TGCAGTGCTAGCCGACAGGGGAACACCATATATTTT
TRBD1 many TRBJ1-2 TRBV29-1 CSVEEPPGTVYGYTF TGCAGCGTTGAGGAACCACCAGGGACAGTATATGGCTACACCTTC
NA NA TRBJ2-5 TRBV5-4 CASSFLQGRETQYF TGTGCCAGCAGCTTTCTCCAGGGGAGGGAGACCCAGTACTTC
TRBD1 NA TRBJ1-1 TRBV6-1 CATGTGVGEAFF TGTGCCACCGGGACAGGGGTGGGTGAAGCTTTCTTT
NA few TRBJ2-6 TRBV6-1 CASSPVFSGANVLTF TGTGCCAGCAGTCCGGTGTTCTCTGGGGCCAACGTCCTGACTTTC
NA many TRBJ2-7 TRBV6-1 CASRKGLGSIEQYF TGTGCCAGCAGAAAAGGTCTGGGATCGATCGAGCAGTACTTC
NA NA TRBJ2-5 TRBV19 CVSIIRETQYF TGTGTCAGTATTATCAGAGAGACCCAGTACTTC
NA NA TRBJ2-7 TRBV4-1 CASSPVRSSYEQYF TGCGCCAGCAGCCCGGTCAGGAGCTCCTACGAGCAGTACTTC
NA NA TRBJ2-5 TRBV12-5 CASGLAMDSQETQYF TGTGCTAGTGGTTTGGCCATGGACAGTCAAGAGACCCAGTACTTC
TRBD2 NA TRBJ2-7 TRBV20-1 CSANPISGGAEQYF TGCAGTGCTAACCCCATCAGCGGGGGGGCCGAGCAGTACTTC
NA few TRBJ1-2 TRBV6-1 CASSQGTNYGYTF TGTGCCAGCAGTCAAGGGACTAACTATGGCTACACCTTC
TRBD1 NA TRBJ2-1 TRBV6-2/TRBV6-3 CASRRTGQGGEQFF TGTGCCAGCAGGCGAACGGGACAGGGGGGAGAGCAGTTCTTC